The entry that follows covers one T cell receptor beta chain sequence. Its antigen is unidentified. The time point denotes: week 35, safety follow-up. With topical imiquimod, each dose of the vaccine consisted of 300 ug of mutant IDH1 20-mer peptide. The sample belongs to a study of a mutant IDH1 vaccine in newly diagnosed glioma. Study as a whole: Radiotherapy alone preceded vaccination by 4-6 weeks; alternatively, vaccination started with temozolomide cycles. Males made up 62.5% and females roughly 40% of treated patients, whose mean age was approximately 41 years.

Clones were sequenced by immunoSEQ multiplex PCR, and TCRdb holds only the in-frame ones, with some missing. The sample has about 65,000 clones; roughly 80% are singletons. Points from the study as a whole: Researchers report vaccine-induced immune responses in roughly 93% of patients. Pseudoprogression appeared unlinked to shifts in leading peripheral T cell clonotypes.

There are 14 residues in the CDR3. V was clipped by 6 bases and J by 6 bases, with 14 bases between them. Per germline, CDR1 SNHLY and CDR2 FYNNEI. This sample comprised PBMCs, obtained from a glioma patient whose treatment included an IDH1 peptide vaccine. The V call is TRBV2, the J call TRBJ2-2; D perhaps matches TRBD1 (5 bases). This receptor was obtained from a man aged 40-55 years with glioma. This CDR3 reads CASSDGQAPGELFF. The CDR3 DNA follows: TGTGCCAGCAGCGATGGACAAGCTCCCGGGGAGCTGTTTTTT.